The clone carrying this T cell receptor beta chain was detected many times. The entry originates in a study of CD8 T cells in ankylosing spondylitis. This CDR3 has 12 residues. The V gene lost 3 bases and the J gene lost 3 bases, with 0 bases spanning the gap. Germline-derived CDR1 and CDR2 are SGHNT and YENEEA. TCRdb analysed the 5' RACE reads with MiXCR anew, one entry per CDR3 protein. The table includes about 64,000 distinct CDR3 sequences, 6.2% detected once. The clonotype comes from a male donor with ankylosing spondylitis. The chain uses TRBV11-3 and TRBJ2-6; unclear D gene. Sequencing was performed on synovial fluid, either unsorted or a sorted T cell fraction (not recorded which). CDR3 bases: TGTGCCAGCAGCTTTGGGGCCAACGTCCTGACTTTC. Translating gives CASSFGANVLTF.